This T cell receptor (beta chain) was sequenced for a study of cytomegalovirus exposure and HLA in healthy donors. Researchers ran the PCR with 60 Vbeta and 13 Jbeta primers. Authors' data handling: Tens of millions of unique TCR beta chains, roughly 11 million shared, were counted in a later analysis. Profiled with immunoSEQ multiplex PCR; TCRdb holds only in-frame clones, not every one. That table furnishes V, J and clone size, whereas the DNA furnished D and trimming. The sample shows more than 200,000 clones, roughly 70% of them seen only once. This clone was picked up a small number of times. Antigen unknown. Study outcomes and limitations: Cytomegalovirus status was reportedly diagnosed by the classifier with high specificity and sensitivity.

The source is a man between 35 and 55 years old in good health and CMV-seropositive. The sequenced sample was PBMCs.

DNA for the CDR3: TGTGCCAGCAGCCCACCCGACAGGGCCTACGAGCAGTACTTC. This sequence encodes CASSPPDRAYEQYF. This sequence joins TRBV7-9 and TRBJ2-7, with 7 nucleotides matching TRBD1. Losses at the gene ends were 5 bases for V and 2 bases for J; bases not matched to a gene: 6. The CDR3 has 14 residues. Germline values: CDR1 SEHNR, CDR2 FQNEAQ (reference sequence).